The clone carrying this T cell receptor beta chain has at least ten counts. Its specificity is unknown. All donors comprised healthy Caucasians. These data originate in a study of identical twins. Template switching added a universal primer site, and cDNA bore unique molecular identifiers. A single record per CDR3 protein comes from TCRdb applying MiXCR to the 5' RACE reads. The repertoire holds hundreds of thousands of distinct CDR3 sequences, 8.6% seen once, with around 0.98% in the top ten. CDR3 length equals 14 residues. Germline V gene lookup returns CDR1 SGHTA and CDR2 FQGTGA. V lost 5 bases and J 5 bases, leaving 12 bases between the germline ends. Whole-study findings and limits: In cord blood, abundant beta clonotypes had fewer insertions; memory showed no trend.

The sample also formed part of further work on yellow fever vaccine responses in identical twins.

The TCR comes from a woman under 30 in good health. The sequenced material came from PBMCs. The chain recombines TRBV7-3 with TRBJ2-2, with D possibly TRBD1 on 5 matching bases. The CDR3 sequence: CASSRGGATGELFF. For the CDR3, the DNA is TGTGCCAGCAGCCGCGGTGGGGCTACCGGGGAGCTGTTTTTT. Drawing the rest from reference TRBV7-3 and TRBJ2-2, the complete variable domain is GAGVSQTPSNKVTEKGKYVELRCDPISGHTALYWYRQSLGQGPEFLIYFQGTGAADDSGLPNDRFFAVRPEGSVSTLKIQRTERGDSAVYLCASSRGGATGELFFGEGSRLTVL.